Listed below are T cell receptor beta chains from one sample, sequenced in a study of molecular identifiers for immune sequencing clone quantification. TCRdb re-called the PCR reads with MiXCR, one entry per CDR3 protein. Of a few hundred thousand distinct CDR3 sequences listed, 24% are singletons. Material: naive CD8+ T cells from blood, with Jurkat cell RNA spiked in. The receptors originated from a human donor in good health. Some libraries in this study had Jurkat cell RNA spiked in. CDR3s include the opening cysteine and the closing phenylalanine or tryptophan. The order of the fields is D gene, clone size, V gene, J gene, CDR3 protein, CDR3 DNA. The D gene is left open where the match is weak. The listing skips clone size in some rows; elsewhere it reads once, few, many or a size class.

>NA|NA|TRBV25-1|TRBJ1-1
CASSTRQALNTEAFF
TGTGCCAGCAGTACACGACAGGCGTTGAACACTGAAGCTTTCTTT
>TRBD2|few|TRBV25-1|TRBJ2-3
CASSLPGLAGAKQYF
TGTGCCAGCAGTCTACCGGGACTAGCGGGGGCGAAGCAGTATTTT
>TRBD1|NA|TRBV3-1|TRBJ1-2
CASSRPYFQGQDGYTF
TGTGCCAGCAGCCGCCCGTATTTTCAGGGACAGGATGGCTACACCTTC
>TRBD2|NA|TRBV4-2|TRBJ2-1
CASSQDWDVGAGDGNEQFF
TGTGCCAGCAGCCAAGATTGGGACGTGGGTGCGGGAGATGGAAATGAGCAGTTCTTC
>TRBD2|NA|TRBV20-1|TRBJ2-7
CSASGGANEQYF
TGCAGTGCTAGCGGGGGGGCCAACGAGCAGTACTTC
>NA|many|TRBV4-3|TRBJ2-7
CASSQDRLGSYEQYF
TGCGCCAGCAGCCAAGACCGTTTGGGTAGCTACGAGCAGTACTTC
>TRBD1|many|TRBV5-6|TRBJ1-1
CASSPSTGGLGTEAFF
TGTGCCAGCAGCCCATCAACAGGGGGCTTGGGCACTGAAGCTTTCTTT
>NA|many|TRBV29-1|TRBJ2-3
CSVVKGMQYF
TGCAGCGTTGTTAAGGGAATGCAGTATTTT
>NA|NA|TRBV9|TRBJ1-6
CASSVVGRVDSPLHF
TGTGCCAGCAGCGTAGTTGGCAGGGTCGACTCACCCCTCCACTTT
>TRBD2|few|TRBV7-6|TRBJ2-5
CASSPDGGDETQYF
TGTGCCAGCAGCCCCGACGGGGGGGATGAGACCCAGTACTTC
>NA|few|TRBV28|TRBJ2-7
CASSPLFGGASYEQYF
TGTGCCAGCAGTCCTCTTTTTGGGGGCGCTTCCTACGAGCAGTACTTC
>NA|few|TRBV13|TRBJ2-7
CASSPKGGVAYEQYF
TGTGCCAGCAGCCCAAAGGGGGGGGTTGCCTACGAGCAGTACTTC
>NA|few|TRBV5-5|TRBJ2-7
CASSAIDSSYEQYF
TGTGCCAGCAGCGCGATTGACAGTTCCTACGAGCAGTACTTC
>NA|many|TRBV7-2|TRBJ1-5
CASSLRLLEPQHF
TGTGCCAGCAGCTTGAGGCTTTTGGAGCCCCAGCATTTT
>TRBD1|few|TRBV5-4|TRBJ2-1
CASSVDRDPYNEQFF
TGTGCCAGCAGCGTGGACAGGGACCCCTACAATGAGCAGTTCTTC
>NA|many|TRBV13|TRBJ2-1
CASSSSRGGDEQFF
TGTGCCAGCAGCTCCTCCCGGGGTGGGGATGAGCAGTTCTTC
>NA|many|TRBV5-1|TRBJ1-1
CASSSHRENEAFF
TGCGCCAGCAGCTCCCACCGGGAGAACGAAGCTTTCTTT
>TRBD1|few|TRBV13|TRBJ1-1
CASSAGGGSTEAFF
TGTGCCAGCAGCGCAGGGGGCGGAAGCACTGAAGCTTTCTTT
>NA|few|TRBV6-2/TRBV6-3|TRBJ2-3
CASSYPAGQSTDTQYF
TGTGCCAGCAGTTACCCCGCGGGACAGAGCACAGATACGCAGTATTTT
>NA|once|TRBV7-9|TRBJ1-1
CASSGGPGPGGFF
TGTGCCAGCAGCGGTGGCCCTGGACCTGGGGGTTTCTTT
>NA|NA|TRBV6-2/TRBV6-3|TRBJ2-1
CASSYSGACNEQFF
TGTGCCAGCAGTTACTCGGGGGCCTGCAATGAGCAGTTCTTC
>TRBD2|many|TRBV6-5|TRBJ2-3
CASSYAREGQDTQYF
TGTGCCAGCAGTTACGCGCGGGAGGGCCAGGATACGCAGTATTTT
>TRBD2|many|TRBV9|TRBJ2-5
CASNGGTSGLVRETQYF
TGTGCCAGCAACGGGGGGACTAGCGGCCTCGTGAGAGAGACCCAGTACTTC
>TRBD1|few|TRBV6-1|TRBJ2-7
CASSWTGTGWDEQYF
TGTGCCAGCAGTTGGACCGGGACAGGGTGGGACGAGCAGTACTTC
>TRBD1|few|TRBV7-8|TRBJ2-3
CASSLGSGGISTDTQYF
TGTGCCAGCAGCTTAGGTTCAGGGGGAATAAGCACAGATACGCAGTATTTT
>NA|NA|TRBV30|TRBJ2-3
CAWSWVEADTQYF
TGTGCCTGGAGTTGGGTTGAAGCAGATACGCAGTATTTT
>TRBD1|NA|TRBV6-2/TRBV6-3|TRBJ2-3
CASSYGDRVTDTQYF
TGTGCCAGCAGTTACGGGGACAGGGTCACAGATACGCAGTATTTT
>NA|NA|TRBV25-1|TRBJ2-3
CASSESLVYSSGTDTQYF
TGTGCCAGCAGTGAAAGCCTGGTCTACTCGTCCGGAACAGATACGCAGTATTTT
>NA|NA|TRBV12-3/TRBV12-4|TRBJ2-7
CASSSQGLSSYEQYF
TGTGCCAGCAGCTCGCAGGGGTTAAGCTCCTACGAGCAGTACTTC
>TRBD1|few|TRBV7-4|TRBJ2-7
CASPDRAYEQYF
TGTGCCAGCCCGGACAGGGCCTACGAGCAGTACTTC
>NA|few|TRBV28|TRBJ2-7
CASSPPGEYEQYF
TGTGCCAGCAGTCCCCCCGGGGAGTACGAGCAGTACTTC
>NA|many|TRBV20-1|TRBJ2-7
CSAPRQDTTYEQYF
TGCAGTGCCCCCCGTCAAGATACAACCTACGAGCAGTACTTC
>TRBD2|many|TRBV4-1|TRBJ2-7
CASSQGGGEQYF
TGCGCCAGCAGCCAAGGCGGGGGCGAGCAGTACTTC
>TRBD1|NA|TRBV19|TRBJ1-5
CASNRQGASNQPQHF
TGTGCCAGTAACAGACAGGGGGCTAGCAATCAGCCCCAGCATTTT
>NA|NA|TRBV11-2|TRBJ1-5
CASSQGRRADQPQHF
TGTGCCAGCAGCCAGGGGCGTAGGGCGGATCAGCCCCAGCATTTT
>TRBD1|many|TRBV6-6|TRBJ1-1
CASSYSRTGGRNAFF
TGTGCCAGCAGTTACTCGAGGACAGGGGGCCGGAATGCTTTCTTT
>NA|NA|TRBV20-1|TRBJ2-7
CSASSGVAYEQYF
TGCAGTGCTAGCTCGGGGGTGGCCTACGAGCAGTACTTC
>NA|many|TRBV7-9|TRBJ1-1
CASSLGRADSNTEAFF
TGTGCCAGCAGCTTGGGCAGGGCTGATTCGAACACTGAAGCTTTCTTT
>TRBD2|many|TRBV29-1|TRBJ2-2
CSVGLAGKYTGELFF
TGCAGCGTGGGGCTAGCGGGAAAGTACACCGGGGAGCTGTTTTTT
>TRBD1|NA|TRBV20-1|TRBJ1-5
CSAPGTGTYSNQPQHF
TGCAGTGCGCCCGGGACAGGGACCTATAGCAACCAGCCCCAGCATTTT